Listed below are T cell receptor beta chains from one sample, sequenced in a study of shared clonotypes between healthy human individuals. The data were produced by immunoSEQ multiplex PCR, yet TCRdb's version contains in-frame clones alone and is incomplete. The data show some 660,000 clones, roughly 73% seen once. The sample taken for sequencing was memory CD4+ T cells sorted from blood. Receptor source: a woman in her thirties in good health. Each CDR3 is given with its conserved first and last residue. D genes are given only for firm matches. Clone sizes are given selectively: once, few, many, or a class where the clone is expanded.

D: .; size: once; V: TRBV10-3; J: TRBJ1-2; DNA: TGTGCCATCAGTGAAAGCGCAAACTATGGCTACACCTTC; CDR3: CAISESANYGYTF
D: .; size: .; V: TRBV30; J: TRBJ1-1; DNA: TGTGCCTGGAGTGTAGGACACATGAACACTGAAGCTTTCTTT; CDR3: CAWSVGHMNTEAFF
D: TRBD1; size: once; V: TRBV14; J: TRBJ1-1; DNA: TGTGCCAGCAGCCCGAGACCGGCGGGACAGGGCGCCACTGAAGCTTTCTTT; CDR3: CASSPRPAGQGATEAFF
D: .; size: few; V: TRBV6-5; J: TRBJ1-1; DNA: TGTGCCAGCCAGACGGAACAGCGATCGAACACTGAAGCTTTCTTT; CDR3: CASQTEQRSNTEAFF
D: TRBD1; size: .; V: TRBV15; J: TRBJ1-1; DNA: TGTGCCACCAGCAGCGGGACAGTAGGGAGTAGGAACACTGAAGCTTTCTTT; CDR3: CATSSGTVGSRNTEAFF
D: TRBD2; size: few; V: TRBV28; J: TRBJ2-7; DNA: TGTGCCAGCAGTCAACTCGACATTCCGGGACTAGCGGGAGTGAACGAGCAGTACTTC; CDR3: CASSQLDIPGLAGVNEQYF
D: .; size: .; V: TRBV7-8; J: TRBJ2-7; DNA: TGTGCCAGCAGCTCCAACCGGGACACCTACGAGCAGTACTTC; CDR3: CASSSNRDTYEQYF
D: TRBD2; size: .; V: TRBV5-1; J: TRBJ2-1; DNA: TGCGCCAGCAGCTTGATCCTAGCGGGAGAGGCGGAGCAGTTCTTC; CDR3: CASSLILAGEAEQFF
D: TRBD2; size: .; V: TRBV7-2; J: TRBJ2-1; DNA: TGTGCCAGCAGCATTACTAGCGGGAACTACAATGAGCAGTTCTTC; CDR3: CASSITSGNYNEQFF
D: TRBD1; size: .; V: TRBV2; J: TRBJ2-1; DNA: TGTGCCAGCGCCAAGACAGGGGGCTTTATCTTCGTCAATGAGCAGTTCTTC; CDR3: CASAKTGGFIFVNEQFF